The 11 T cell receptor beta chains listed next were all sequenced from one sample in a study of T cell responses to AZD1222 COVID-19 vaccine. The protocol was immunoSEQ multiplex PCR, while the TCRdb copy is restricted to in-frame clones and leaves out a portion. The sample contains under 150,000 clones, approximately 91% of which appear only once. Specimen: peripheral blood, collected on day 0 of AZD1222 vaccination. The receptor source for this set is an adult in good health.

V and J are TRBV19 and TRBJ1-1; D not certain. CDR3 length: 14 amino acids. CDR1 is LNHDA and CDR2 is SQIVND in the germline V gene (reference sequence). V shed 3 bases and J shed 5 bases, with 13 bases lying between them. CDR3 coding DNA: TGTGCCAGTAGTATCCAAAGGGCCGGGACTGAAGCTTTCTTT. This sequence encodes CASSIQRAGTEAFF.

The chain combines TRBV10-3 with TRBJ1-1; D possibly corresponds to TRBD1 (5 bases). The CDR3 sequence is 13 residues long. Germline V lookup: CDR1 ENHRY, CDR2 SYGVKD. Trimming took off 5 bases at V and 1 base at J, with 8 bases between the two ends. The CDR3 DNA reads TGTGCCATCAGTCCGGGGACGAACACTGAAGCTTTCTTT. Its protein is CAISPGTNTEAFF.

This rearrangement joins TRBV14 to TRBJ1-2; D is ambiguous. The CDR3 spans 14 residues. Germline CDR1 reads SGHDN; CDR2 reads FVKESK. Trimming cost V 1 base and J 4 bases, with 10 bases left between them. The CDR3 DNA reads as TGTGCCAGCAGCCAAGTCGGCCGGACCTATGGCTACACCTTC. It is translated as CASSQVGRTYGYTF.

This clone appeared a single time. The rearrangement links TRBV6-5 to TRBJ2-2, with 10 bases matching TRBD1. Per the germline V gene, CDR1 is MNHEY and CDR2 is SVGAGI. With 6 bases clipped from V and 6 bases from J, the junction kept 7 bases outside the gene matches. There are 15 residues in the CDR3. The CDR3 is CASRTPGTGAGELFF. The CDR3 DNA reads TGTGCCAGCAGGACCCCCGGGACAGGGGCCGGGGAGCTGTTTTTT.

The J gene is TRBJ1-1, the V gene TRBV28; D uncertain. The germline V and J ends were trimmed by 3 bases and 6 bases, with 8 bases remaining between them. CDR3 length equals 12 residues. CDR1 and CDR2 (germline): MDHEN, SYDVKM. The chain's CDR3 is CASSLRGAEAFF. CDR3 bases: TGTGCCAGCAGTTTGCGGGGTGCTGAAGCTTTCTTT. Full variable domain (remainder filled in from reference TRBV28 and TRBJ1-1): DVKVTQSSRYLVKRTGEKVFLECVQDMDHENMFWYRQDPGLGLRLIYFSYDVKMKEKGDIPEGYSVSREKKERFSLILESASTNQTSMYLCASSLRGAEAFFGQGTRLTVV.

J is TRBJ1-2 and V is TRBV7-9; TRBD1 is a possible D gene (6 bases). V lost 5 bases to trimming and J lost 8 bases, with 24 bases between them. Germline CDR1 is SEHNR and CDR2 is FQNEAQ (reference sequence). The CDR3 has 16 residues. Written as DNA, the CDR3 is TGTGCCAGCAGCCGAGGGGGGTCAGCGGAACTCCGGGGCTACACCTTC. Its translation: CASSRGGSAELRGYTF.

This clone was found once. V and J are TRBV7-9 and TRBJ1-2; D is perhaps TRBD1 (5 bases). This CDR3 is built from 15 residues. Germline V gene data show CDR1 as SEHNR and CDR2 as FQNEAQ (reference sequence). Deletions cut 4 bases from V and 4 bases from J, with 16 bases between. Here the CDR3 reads CASSSTRIRGYGYTF. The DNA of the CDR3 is TGTGCCAGCAGCTCTACACGTATAAGGGGCTATGGCTACACCTTC.

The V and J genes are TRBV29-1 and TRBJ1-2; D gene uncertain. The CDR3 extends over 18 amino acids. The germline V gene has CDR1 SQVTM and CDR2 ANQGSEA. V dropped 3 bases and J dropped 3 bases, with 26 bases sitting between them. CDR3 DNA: TGCAGCGTTGATAGGGTTCAACAGTCCGCTCATGTCGACTATGGCTACACCTTC. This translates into CSVDRVQQSAHVDYGYTF.

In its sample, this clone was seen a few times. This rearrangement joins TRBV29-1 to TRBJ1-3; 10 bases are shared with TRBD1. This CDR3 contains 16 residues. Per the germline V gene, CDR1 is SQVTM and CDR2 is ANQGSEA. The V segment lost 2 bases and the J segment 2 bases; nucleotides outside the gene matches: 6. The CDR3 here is CSVESRTGGTGNTIYF. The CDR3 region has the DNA TGCAGCGTTGAATCCCGGACAGGGGGGACTGGAAACACCATATATTTT.

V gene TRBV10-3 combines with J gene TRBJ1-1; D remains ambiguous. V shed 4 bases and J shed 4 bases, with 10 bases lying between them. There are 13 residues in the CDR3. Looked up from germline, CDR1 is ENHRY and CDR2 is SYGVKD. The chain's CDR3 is CAISVSPRTEAFF. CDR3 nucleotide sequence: TGTGCCATCAGTGTTTCCCCCCGCACTGAAGCTTTCTTT.

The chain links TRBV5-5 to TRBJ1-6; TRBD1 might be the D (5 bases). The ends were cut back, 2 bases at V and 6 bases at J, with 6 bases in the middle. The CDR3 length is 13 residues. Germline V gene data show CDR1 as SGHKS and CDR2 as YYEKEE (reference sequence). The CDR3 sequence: CASSFQGNSPLHF. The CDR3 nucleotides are TGTGCCAGCAGCTTTCAGGGTAATTCACCCCTCCACTTT.